This T cell receptor (beta chain) was sequenced for a study of technical replicates of blood from a few donors. CDR1 and CDR2 from the germline V gene are SGHDN and FVKESK. The CDR3 totals 14 residues. The germline V and J ends were trimmed by 4 bases and 1 base, with 10 bases remaining between them. Produced via immunoSEQ multiplex PCR; TCRdb's table is partial and in-frame only. The data contain about 76,000 clones, 95% to 97% of them singletons. This receptor was identified in a human donor in good health. The specimen was T cells isolated from PBMCs. The J gene is TRBJ1-1, the V gene TRBV14, with no clear D. As DNA, the CDR3 is TGTGCCAGCAGCCCAGGTTGGCGGAACACTGAAGCTTTCTTT. Translating it yields CASSPGWRNTEAFF.